This T cell receptor beta chain originates from a study of blood T cell repertoires in COVID-19. Per the germline V gene, CDR1 is MGHRA and CDR2 is YSYEKL. The CDR3 length is 12 residues. V lost 5 bases to trimming and J lost 12 bases, with 13 bases between them. Clones were sequenced by immunoSEQ multiplex PCR, and TCRdb holds only the in-frame ones, with some missing. The sample consists of some 210,000 clones, roughly 90% of them appearing once. Sequenced: peripheral blood. This chain uses TRBV4-1 with TRBJ1-4; tentative D call: TRBD1 (5 bases). The clonotype was recovered from a woman aged 40-49 years with acute or convalescent COVID-19. This chain's CDR3 is CASSWRGGELFF. CDR3 sequence (DNA): TGCGCCAGCAGCTGGAGGGGTGGAGAACTGTTTTTT.